A selection of T cell receptor beta chains follows, all from one sample in a study of T cell changes during pregnancy in multiple sclerosis. TCRdb keeps only in-frame clones here, not all; method: immunoSEQ multiplex PCR. The table shows around 69,000 clones, with 90% occurring only once. The sequences come from peripheral blood, collected in the second trimester of pregnancy. These receptors all stem from a female donor in good health, enrolled as a control in a pregnancy study. Both conserved end residues are part of each CDR3. A D gene is named only where the DNA matches it firmly. For some rows the clone size is stated as once, few or many, or as a class when expanded; others skip it.

>TRBJ1-2|NA|NA|TRBV2
CASSEAGEGGYTF
TGTGCCAGCAGTGAAGCGGGGGAGGGTGGCTACACCTTC
>TRBJ2-1|TRBD1|NA|TRBV6-5
CASTKDRVRGEQFF
TGTGCCAGCACCAAGGACAGGGTCCGCGGTGAGCAGTTCTTC
>TRBJ1-5|TRBD1|NA|TRBV18
CASSPTAPGGGDQPQHF
TGTGCCAGCTCACCAACGGCCCCAGGGGGCGGTGATCAGCCCCAGCATTTT
>TRBJ2-3|TRBD2|NA|TRBV4-1
CASRQLAGGTQDTQYF
TGCGCCAGCAGACAGCTAGCGGGAGGGACTCAAGATACGCAGTATTTT
>TRBJ1-1|NA|NA|TRBV30
CAWSDVGAVGRNTEAFF
TGTGCCTGGAGTGATGTTGGGGCAGTGGGTCGGAACACTGAAGCTTTCTTT
>TRBJ1-3|NA|NA|TRBV4-2
CASSHPNVGASGNTIYF
TGTGCCAGCAGCCACCCTAACGTTGGGGCCTCTGGAAACACCATATATTTT
>TRBJ2-7|TRBD1|NA|TRBV7-2
CASSSRQGVYEQYF
TGTGCCAGCAGCTCCCGACAGGGGGTCTACGAGCAGTACTTC
>TRBJ2-3|NA|NA|TRBV4-1
CASSHQRARGRTDTQYF
TGCGCCAGCAGCCACCAAAGGGCGCGGGGGCGCACAGATACGCAGTATTTT
>TRBJ1-3|NA|NA|TRBV5-1
CASSPRLRQARNTIYF
TGCGCCAGCAGCCCCAGGCTCCGGCAAGCTAGAAACACCATATATTTT
>TRBJ2-7|NA|NA|TRBV5-1
CASSPRFIGSTDEQYF
TGCGCCAGCAGCCCCCGTTTTATCGGGAGCACCGACGAGCAGTACTTC
>TRBJ2-5|NA|once|TRBV28
CASSAPRGETQYF
TGTGCCAGCAGTGCCCCAAGGGGGGAGACCCAGTACTTC
>TRBJ2-4|TRBD2|few|TRBV4-2
CASSQEPPTSGRAKNIQYF
TGTGCCAGCAGCCAAGAGCCCCCAACTAGCGGGAGGGCCAAAAACATTCAGTACTTC
>TRBJ1-5|NA|NA|TRBV6-1
CASSEFHSYGGRSNQPQHF
TGTGCCAGCAGTGAATTTCACTCGTATGGAGGGCGAAGCAATCAGCCCCAGCATTTT
>TRBJ1-2|TRBD1|NA|TRBV13
CASSERQGARYGYTF
TGTGCCAGCAGCGAACGACAGGGGGCGCGCTATGGCTACACCTTC
>TRBJ2-3|NA|NA|TRBV29-1
CSVEGGPFTDTQYF
TGCAGCGTTGAGGGGGGGCCTTTCACAGATACGCAGTATTTT
>TRBJ1-2|TRBD1|NA|TRBV5-1
CASMETGPGGYTF
TGCGCCAGCATGGAGACAGGGCCGGGGGGCTACACCTTC
>TRBJ2-1|TRBD2|NA|TRBV19
CASSTGGHNEQFF
TGTGCCAGTAGTACGGGGGGGCACAATGAGCAGTTCTTC
>TRBJ1-2|NA|NA|TRBV27
CASTYKQGSNYGYTF
TGTGCCAGCACCTACAAACAGGGAAGTAACTATGGCTACACCTTC
>TRBJ2-7|TRBD2|once|TRBV11-3
CASSPRTSGINEQYF
TGTGCCAGCAGCCCCCGGACTAGCGGGATCAACGAGCAGTACTTC
>TRBJ2-5|TRBD2|NA|TRBV11-3
CASSSGTSGQETQYF
TGTGCCAGCAGCAGTGGGACTAGCGGACAAGAGACCCAGTACTTC
>TRBJ2-1|NA|NA|TRBV7-9
CASSLLGTDLYNEQFF
TGTGCCAGCAGCTTATTGGGTACAGATCTCTACAATGAGCAGTTCTTC
>TRBJ2-7|TRBD2|NA|TRBV7-2
CASSLVAGAHEQYF
TGTGCCAGCAGCTTAGTAGCGGGAGCCCACGAGCAGTACTTC
>TRBJ1-3|NA|NA|TRBV9
CASSPHLASFSGNTIYF
TGTGCCAGCAGCCCGCACCTGGCTTCTTTCTCTGGAAACACCATATATTTT
>TRBJ2-7|TRBD2|NA|TRBV6-5
CASKPLHLRGGEQYF
TGTGCCAGCAAGCCCCTCCACCTCCGGGGGGGCGAGCAGTACTTC
>TRBJ2-3|NA|NA|TRBV7-9
CASSRQFTDTQYF
TGTGCCAGCAGCCGACAGTTCACAGATACGCAGTATTTT
>TRBJ1-6|NA|NA|TRBV21-1
CAIQTGSLSPLHF
TGTGCCATACAGACAGGGAGTCTTTCACCCCTCCACTTT
>TRBJ2-7|TRBD1|NA|TRBV27
CASSLTGTVYEQYF
TGTGCCAGCAGTTTAACCGGGACAGTCTACGAGCAGTACTTC
>TRBJ2-7|TRBD2|once|TRBV5-1
CASSLADGGISYEQYF
TGCGCCAGCAGCTTGGCGGACGGGGGGATCTCCTACGAGCAGTACTTC
>TRBJ2-7|NA|NA|TRBV5-4
CASSFQNYEQYF
TGTGCCAGCAGCTTTCAGAATTACGAGCAGTACTTC
>TRBJ2-4|NA|NA|TRBV6-6
CASSLGLAKNIQYF
TGTGCCAGCAGTTTAGGACTAGCCAAAAACATTCAGTACTTC
>TRBJ1-5|NA|NA|TRBV6-5
CASSWNSGGNQPQHF
TGTGCCAGCAGCTGGAACTCCGGAGGCAATCAGCCCCAGCATTTT